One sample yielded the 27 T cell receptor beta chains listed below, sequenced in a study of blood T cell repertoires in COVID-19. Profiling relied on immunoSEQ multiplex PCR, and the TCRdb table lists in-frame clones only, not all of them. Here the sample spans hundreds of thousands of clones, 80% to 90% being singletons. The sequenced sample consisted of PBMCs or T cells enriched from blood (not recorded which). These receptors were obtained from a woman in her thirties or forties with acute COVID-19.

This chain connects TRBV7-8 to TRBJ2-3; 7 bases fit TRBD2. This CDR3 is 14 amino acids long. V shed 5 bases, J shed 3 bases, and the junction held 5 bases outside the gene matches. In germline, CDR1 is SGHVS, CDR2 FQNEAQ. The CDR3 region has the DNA TGTGCCAGCAGCCCTAGCGGCGAGACAGATACGCAGTATTTT. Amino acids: CASSPSGETDTQYF.

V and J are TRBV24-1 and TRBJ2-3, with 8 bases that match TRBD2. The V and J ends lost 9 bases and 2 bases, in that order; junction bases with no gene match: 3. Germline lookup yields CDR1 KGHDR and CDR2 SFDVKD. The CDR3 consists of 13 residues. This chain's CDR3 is CATQRENTDTQYF. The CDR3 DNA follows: TGTGCCACCCAGCGGGAGAACACAGATACGCAGTATTTT.

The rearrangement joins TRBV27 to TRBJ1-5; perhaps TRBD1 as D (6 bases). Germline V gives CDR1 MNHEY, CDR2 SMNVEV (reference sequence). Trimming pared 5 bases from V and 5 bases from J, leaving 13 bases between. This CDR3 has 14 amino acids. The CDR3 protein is CASSLTGYYQPQHF. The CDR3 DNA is TGTGCCAGCAGTCTCACAGGGTATTATCAGCCCCAGCATTTT.

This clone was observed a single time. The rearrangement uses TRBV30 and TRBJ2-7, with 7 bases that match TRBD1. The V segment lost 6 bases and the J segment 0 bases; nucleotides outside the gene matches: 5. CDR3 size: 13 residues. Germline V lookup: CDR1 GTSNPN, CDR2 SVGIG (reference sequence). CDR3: CACTQGISYEQYF. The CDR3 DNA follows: TGTGCCTGCACACAGGGGATCTCCTACGAGCAGTACTTC.

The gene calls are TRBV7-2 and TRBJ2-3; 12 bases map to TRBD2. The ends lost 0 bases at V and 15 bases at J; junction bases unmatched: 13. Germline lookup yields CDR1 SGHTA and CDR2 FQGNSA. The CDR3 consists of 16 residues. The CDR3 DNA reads TGTGCCAGCAGCTTAGCACAACCAAAGACTAGCGGGAGTTTATATTTT. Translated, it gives CASSLAQPKTSGSLYF.

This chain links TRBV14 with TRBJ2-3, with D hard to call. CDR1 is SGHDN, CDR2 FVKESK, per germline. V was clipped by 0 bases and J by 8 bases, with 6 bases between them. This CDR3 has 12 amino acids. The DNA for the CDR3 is TGTGCCAGCAGCCAAGAGTCTCTTACGCAGTATTTT. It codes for CASSQESLTQYF. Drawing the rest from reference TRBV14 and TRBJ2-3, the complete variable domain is EAGVTQFPSHSVIEKGQTVTLRCDPISGHDNLYWYRRVMGKEIKFLLHFVKESKQDESGMPNNRFLAERTGGTYSTLKVQPAELEDSGVYFCASSQESLTQYFGPGTRLTVL.

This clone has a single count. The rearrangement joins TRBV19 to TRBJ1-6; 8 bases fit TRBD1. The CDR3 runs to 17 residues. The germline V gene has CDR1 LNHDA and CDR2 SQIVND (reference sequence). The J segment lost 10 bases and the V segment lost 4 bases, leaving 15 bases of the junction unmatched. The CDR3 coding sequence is TGTGCCAGTAGTAGACGGACAGGGACCGGGATAAAGTCACCCCTCCACTTT. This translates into CASSRRTGTGIKSPLHF.

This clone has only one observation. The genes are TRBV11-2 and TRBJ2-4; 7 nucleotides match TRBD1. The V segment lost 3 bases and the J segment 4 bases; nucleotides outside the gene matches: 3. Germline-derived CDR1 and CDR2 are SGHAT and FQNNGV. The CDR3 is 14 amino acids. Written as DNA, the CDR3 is TGTGCCAGCAGCTTTCGGGACAGTAAAAACATTCAGTACTTC. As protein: CASSFRDSKNIQYF. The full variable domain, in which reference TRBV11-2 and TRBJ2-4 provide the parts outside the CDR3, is EAGVAQSPRYKIIEKRQSVAFWCNPISGHATLYWYQQILGQGPKLLIQFQNNGVVDDSQLPKDRFSAERLKGVDSTLKIQPAKLEDSAVYLCASSFRDSKNIQYFGAGTRLSVL.

The CDR3 region is CASSQDWPDRGVAFF. The CDR3 nucleotides read TGTGCCAGCAGCCAAGATTGGCCCGACAGGGGTGTAGCTTTCTTT. The J gene is TRBJ1-1, the V gene TRBV4-2, with TRBD1 matching over 8 bases. Germline-derived CDR1 and CDR2 are LGHNA and YNFKEQ. The V segment lost 0 bases and the J segment 10 bases; nucleotides outside the gene matches: 10. This CDR3 has 15 residues.

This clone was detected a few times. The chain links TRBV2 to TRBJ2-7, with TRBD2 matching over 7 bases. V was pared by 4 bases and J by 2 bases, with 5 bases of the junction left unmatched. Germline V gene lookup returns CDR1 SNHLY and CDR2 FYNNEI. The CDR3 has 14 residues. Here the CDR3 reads CASSARLATYEQYF. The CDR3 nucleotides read TGTGCCAGCAGTGCGAGACTAGCCACCTACGAGCAGTACTTC.

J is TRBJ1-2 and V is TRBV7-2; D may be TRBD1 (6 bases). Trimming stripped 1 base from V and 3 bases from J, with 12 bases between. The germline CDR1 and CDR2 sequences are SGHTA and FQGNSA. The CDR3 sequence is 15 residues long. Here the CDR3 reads CASSLGGGADYGYTF. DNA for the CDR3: TGTGCCAGCAGCTTAGGGGGGGGCGCGGACTATGGCTACACCTTC.

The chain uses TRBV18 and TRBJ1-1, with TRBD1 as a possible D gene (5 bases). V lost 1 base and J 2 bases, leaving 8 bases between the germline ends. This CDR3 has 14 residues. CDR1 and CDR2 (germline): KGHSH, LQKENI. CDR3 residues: CASSPQGDNTEAFF. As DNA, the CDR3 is TGTGCCAGCTCACCACAAGGGGATAACACTGAAGCTTTCTTT.

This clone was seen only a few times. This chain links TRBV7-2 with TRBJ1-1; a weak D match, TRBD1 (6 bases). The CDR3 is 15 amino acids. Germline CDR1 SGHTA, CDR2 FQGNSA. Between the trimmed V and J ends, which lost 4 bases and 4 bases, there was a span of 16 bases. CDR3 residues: CASSSTGSQGTEAFF. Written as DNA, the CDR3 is TGTGCCAGCAGCTCTACAGGGTCCCAAGGCACTGAAGCTTTCTTT.

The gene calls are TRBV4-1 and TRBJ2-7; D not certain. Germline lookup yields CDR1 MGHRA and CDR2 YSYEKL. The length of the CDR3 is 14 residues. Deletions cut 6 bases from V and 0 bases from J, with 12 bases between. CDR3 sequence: CASRDTRSSYEQYF. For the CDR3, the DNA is TGCGCCAGCAGGGATACACGGAGCTCCTACGAGCAGTACTTC.

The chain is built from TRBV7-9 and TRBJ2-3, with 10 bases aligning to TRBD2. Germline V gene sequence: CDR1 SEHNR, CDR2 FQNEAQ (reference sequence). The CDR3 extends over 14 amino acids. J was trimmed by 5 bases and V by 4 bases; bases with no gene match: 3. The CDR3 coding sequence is TGTGCCAGCAGCTCTCGACTAGCGGGAGATACGCAGTATTTT. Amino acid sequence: CASSSRLAGDTQYF.

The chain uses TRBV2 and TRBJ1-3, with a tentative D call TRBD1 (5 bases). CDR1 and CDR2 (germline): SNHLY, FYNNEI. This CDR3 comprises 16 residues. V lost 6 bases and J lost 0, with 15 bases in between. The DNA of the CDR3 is TGTGCCAGCAGCGGGGGAAGACGCAGCTCTGGAAACACCATATATTTT. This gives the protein CASSGGRRSSGNTIYF. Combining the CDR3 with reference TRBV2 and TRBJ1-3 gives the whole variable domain EPEVTQTPSHQVTQMGQEVILRCVPISNHLYFYWYRQILGQKVEFLVSFYNNEISEKSEIFDDQFSVERPDGSNFTLKIRSTKLEDSAMYFCASSGGRRSSGNTIYFGEGSWLTVV.

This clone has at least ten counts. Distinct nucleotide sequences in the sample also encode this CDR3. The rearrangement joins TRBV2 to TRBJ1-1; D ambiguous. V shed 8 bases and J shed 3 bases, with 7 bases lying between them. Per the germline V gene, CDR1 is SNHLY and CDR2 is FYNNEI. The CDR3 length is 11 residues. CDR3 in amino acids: CASWEDTEAFF. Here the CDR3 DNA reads TGTGCCAGCTGGGAGGACACTGAAGCTTTCTTT.

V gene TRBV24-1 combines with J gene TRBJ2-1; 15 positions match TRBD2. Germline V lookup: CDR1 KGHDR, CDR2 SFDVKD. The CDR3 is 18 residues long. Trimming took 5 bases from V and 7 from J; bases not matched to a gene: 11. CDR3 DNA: TGTGCCACCAGTGCCCGCCCCGGGACTAGCGGGAGGTTAAATGAGCAGTTCTTC. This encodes CATSARPGTSGRLNEQFF.

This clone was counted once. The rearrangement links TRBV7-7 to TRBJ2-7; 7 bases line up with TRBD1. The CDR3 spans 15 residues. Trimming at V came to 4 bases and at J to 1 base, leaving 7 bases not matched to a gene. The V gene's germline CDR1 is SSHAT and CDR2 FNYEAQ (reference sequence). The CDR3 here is CASSSSTGQSYEQYF. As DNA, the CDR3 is TGTGCCAGCAGCTCCTCGACAGGGCAGTCCTACGAGCAGTACTTC. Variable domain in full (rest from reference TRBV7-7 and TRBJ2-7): GAGVSQSPRYKVTKRGQDVTLRCDPISSHATLYWYQQALGQGPEFLTYFNYEAQPDKSGLPSDRFSAERPEGSISTLTIQRTEQRDSAMYRCASSSSTGQSYEQYFGPGTRLTVT.

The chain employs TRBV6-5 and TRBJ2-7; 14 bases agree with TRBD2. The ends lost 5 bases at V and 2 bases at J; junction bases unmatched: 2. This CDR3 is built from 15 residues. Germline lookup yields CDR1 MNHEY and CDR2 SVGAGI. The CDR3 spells CASSRTSGGPYEQYF. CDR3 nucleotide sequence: TGTGCCAGCAGTCGGACTAGCGGGGGGCCCTACGAGCAGTACTTC.

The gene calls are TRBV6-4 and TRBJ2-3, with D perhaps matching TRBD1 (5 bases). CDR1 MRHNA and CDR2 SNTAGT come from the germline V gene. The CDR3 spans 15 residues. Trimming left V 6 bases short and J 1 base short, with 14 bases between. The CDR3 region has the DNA TGTGCCAGCAGCTCCCAGGGTACCCGCACAGATACGCAGTATTTT. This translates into CASSSQGTRTDTQYF.

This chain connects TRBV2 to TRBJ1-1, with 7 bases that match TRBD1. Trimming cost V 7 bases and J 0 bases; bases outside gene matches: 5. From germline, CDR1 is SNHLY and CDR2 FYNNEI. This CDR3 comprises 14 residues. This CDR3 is CASTWGQMNTEAFF. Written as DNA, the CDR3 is TGTGCCAGCACCTGGGGACAGATGAACACTGAAGCTTTCTTT.

CDR3 sequence: CASSSGETQYF. CDR3 DNA: TGCGCCAGCAGCTCAGGGGAGACCCAGTACTTC. This sequence joins TRBV5-1 and TRBJ2-5; perhaps TRBD1 as D (5 bases). Germline CDR1 and CDR2: SGHRS and YFSETQ. The CDR3 sequence is 11 residues long. The V end lost 3 bases, the J end lost 5 bases, and 5 bases lay between the germline ends.

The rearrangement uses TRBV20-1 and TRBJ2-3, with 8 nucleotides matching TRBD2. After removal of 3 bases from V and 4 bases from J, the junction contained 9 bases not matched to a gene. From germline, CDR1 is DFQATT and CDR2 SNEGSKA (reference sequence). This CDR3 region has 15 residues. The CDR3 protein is CSASRLAGGADTQYF. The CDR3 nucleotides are TGCAGTGCTAGTCGGCTAGCGGGTGGCGCAGATACGCAGTATTTT.

CDR3 sequence reads: CASSLSGGYTF. The CDR3 bases are TGCGCCAGCAGCTTGTCGGGGGGCTACACCTTC. The chain combines TRBV5-1 with TRBJ1-2; D not resolved. The length of the CDR3 is 11 residues. Per germline, CDR1 SGHRS and CDR2 YFSETQ. Trimming shortened V by 1 base and J by 8 bases, and 6 bases separated the two germline ends.

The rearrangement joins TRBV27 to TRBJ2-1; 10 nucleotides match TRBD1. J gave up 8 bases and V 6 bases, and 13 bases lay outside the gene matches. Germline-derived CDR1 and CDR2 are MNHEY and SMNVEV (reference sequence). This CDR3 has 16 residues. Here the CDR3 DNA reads TGTGCCAGCAGCCCTACGACAGGGGGCGCGGTCGATGAGCAGTTCTTC. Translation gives CASSPTTGGAVDEQFF.

The CDR3 sequence: CASSFPGGYEQYF. In DNA form, the CDR3 reads TGTGCCAGCAGCTTTCCGGGTGGCTACGAGCAGTACTTC. This chain uses TRBV12-1 with TRBJ2-7; TRBD2, the table's D call, lacks a check against the DNA. TRBV12-1 is tagged as a pseudogene. This CDR3 has 13 amino acids.